This TCR beta chain was captured in a study of T cells in localized non-small cell lung cancer. Whole-study findings and limits: The study found T cell clonality highest in uninvolved adjacent lung, above tumor.

TCRdb keeps only in-frame clones here, not all; method: immunoSEQ multiplex PCR. The data show around 94,000 clones, roughly 87% seen once. Details on this clone: Antigen unknown. At the DNA level, this CDR3 is encoded by other sequences in the same sample as well.

Germline V gene sequence: CDR1 SEHNR, CDR2 FQNEAQ (reference sequence). Trimming stripped 4 bases from V and 2 bases from J, with 9 bases between. CDR3 length: 13 residues. Sequenced material: peripheral blood, taken before any cancer treatment. This clonotype was obtained from a man aged 40 to 69 with stage I squamous cell lung carcinoma. The chain couples TRBV7-9 to TRBJ2-7; TRBD1 or TRBD2 may be the D gene (6 bases each). In nucleotides, the CDR3 is TGTGCCAGCAGCTCCCGGGGGCCCTACGAGCAGTACTTC. Translating gives CASSSRGPYEQYF.